These 15 T cell receptor beta chains were sequenced from one sample in a study of blood T cell repertoires in COVID-19. Measured with immunoSEQ multiplex PCR; TCRdb has only the in-frame clones, and not every one. The table records 280,000 or so clones, around 89% of them present only once. Input material: peripheral blood. These TCRs come from a woman in her sixties with acute or convalescent COVID-19.

The V and J genes are TRBV27 and TRBJ1-5; 8 nucleotides agree with TRBD1. Germline trimming cut 6 bases from V and 3 bases from J; bases unmatched to any gene: 7. Germline lookup yields CDR1 MNHEY and CDR2 SMNVEV (reference sequence). The CDR3 consists of 15 residues. CDR3 coding DNA: TGTGCCAGCAGCATGGACAGGGCCCTCAATCAGCCCCAGCATTTT. Translated: CASSMDRALNQPQHF.

The rearrangement joins TRBV4-1 to TRBJ1-5; TRBD1 is a possible D gene (6 bases). Germline values: CDR1 MGHRA, CDR2 YSYEKL. This CDR3 region has 17 residues. The germline V and J ends were trimmed by 0 bases and 6 bases, with 18 bases remaining between them. The CDR3 region is CASSQDNGAGVFQPQHF. CDR3 coding DNA: TGCGCCAGCAGCCAAGACAATGGGGCAGGGGTTTTTCAGCCCCAGCATTTT.

This chain joins TRBV29-1 and TRBJ1-2; no clear D. Germline V gene data show CDR1 as SQVTM and CDR2 as ANQGSEA. The V end was cut by 2 bases, the J end by 1 base, with 5 bases between. This CDR3 comprises 12 residues. The CDR3 nucleotides are TGCAGCGTTGAAAATCATAACTATGGCTACACCTTC. Its translation: CSVENHNYGYTF.

This clone was found once. The chain employs TRBV28 and TRBJ2-7; 11 bases align to TRBD2. This CDR3 comprises 15 residues. V was pared by 5 bases and J by 3 bases, with 6 bases of the junction left unmatched. Germline V CDR1 and CDR2: MDHEN, SYDVKM. The CDR3 DNA reads as TGTGCCAGCAGTCCCGGGACTAGCGGAATCTACGAGCAGTACTTC. Translation: CASSPGTSGIYEQYF.

The chain employs TRBV9 and TRBJ2-3; TRBD2 aligns across 12 bases. The germline CDR1 and CDR2 sequences are SGDLS and YYNGEE. The CDR3 spans 16 residues. Unmatched junction bases numbered 8, after V lost 6 bases and J lost 3 bases. CDR3 in amino acids: CASTQTSGGPTDTQYF. CDR3 sequence (DNA): TGTGCCAGCACCCAAACTAGCGGGGGGCCGACAGATACGCAGTATTTT. Filled out from reference TRBV9 and TRBJ2-3, the complete variable domain reads DSGVTQTPKHLITATGQRVTLRCSPRSGDLSVYWYQQSLDQGLQFLIQYYNGEERAKGNILERFSAQQFPDLHSELNLSSLELGDSALYFCASTQTSGGPTDTQYFGPGTRLTVL.

J is TRBJ1-2 and V is TRBV7-2; no reliable D call. The V gene's germline CDR1 is SGHTA and CDR2 FQGNSA. The ends were cut back, 1 base at V and 2 bases at J, with 11 bases in the middle. This CDR3 contains 15 residues. The CDR3 loop is CASSLGAGPNYGYTF. The CDR3 nucleotides read TGTGCCAGCAGCTTAGGAGCAGGCCCAAACTATGGCTACACCTTC.

V and J are TRBV6-5 and TRBJ2-7, with 8 bases lining up with TRBD1. The CDR3 has 14 residues. From germline, CDR1 is MNHEY and CDR2 SVGAGI. Losses at the gene ends were 7 bases for V and 3 bases for J; bases not matched to a gene: 8. DNA of the CDR3: TGTGCCAGCAAGACAGGGGCCCGGGGCTACGAGCAGTACTTC. Its protein product is CASKTGARGYEQYF.

The J gene is TRBJ1-2, the V gene TRBV14; D unresolved. V dropped 0 bases and J dropped 8 bases, with 10 bases sitting between them. Germline-derived CDR1 and CDR2 are SGHDN and FVKESK. CDR3 length: 13 amino acids. Written as DNA, the CDR3 is TGTGCCAGCAGCCAAGATAGAGGGAGCGGCTACACCTTC. Encoded protein: CASSQDRGSGYTF.

This clone was observed a handful of times. The rearrangement joins TRBV7-9 to TRBJ1-4, with TRBD1 matching over 8 bases. The J segment lost 3 bases and the V segment lost 3 bases, leaving 0 bases of the junction unmatched. This CDR3 has 14 amino acids. Germline lookup yields CDR1 SEHNR and CDR2 FQNEAQ (reference sequence). The CDR3 DNA reads TGTGCCAGCAGCTTGACAGGGGCTAATGAAAAACTGTTTTTT. This translates into CASSLTGANEKLFF.

The V call is TRBV13, the J call TRBJ1-5; TRBD1 matches at 7 bases. The ends lost 3 bases at V and 3 bases at J; junction bases unmatched: 2. The CDR3 runs 14 residues. From germline, CDR1 is PRHDT and CDR2 FYEKMQ (reference sequence). CDR3 coding DNA: TGTGCCAGCAGCTTGGGACAGTTCAATCAGCCCCAGCATTTT. It is translated as CASSLGQFNQPQHF.

This chain links TRBV7-9 with TRBJ1-6; D unclear. Germline V gene data show CDR1 as SEHNR and CDR2 as FQNEAQ (reference sequence). V lost 1 base, J lost 3 bases, and 7 bases lay in between. There are 15 residues in the CDR3. CDR3 protein: CASSLGEIYNSPLHF. In DNA form, the CDR3 reads TGTGCCAGCAGCTTAGGGGAGATCTATAATTCACCCCTCCACTTT.

The genes are TRBV3-1 (or the pseudogene TRBV3-2) and TRBJ1-2, with a weak D call TRBD1 (6 bases). V was shortened by 0 bases and J by 1 base, with 9 bases between the two germline ends. Germline lookup yields CDR1 LGHDT and CDR2 YNNKEL (reference sequence). The CDR3 has 15 amino acids. CDR3 in amino acids: CASSQDVQGNYGYTF. CDR3 nucleotides: TGTGCCAGCAGCCAAGATGTACAGGGTAACTATGGCTACACCTTC.

The rearrangement uses TRBV4-3 and TRBJ1-2; no clear D. Trimming took 0 bases from V and 4 from J, leaving 15 bases between them. The V gene's germline CDR1 is LGHNA and CDR2 YSLEER. The CDR3 contains 16 residues. CDR3 coding DNA: TGCGCCAGCAGCCAAGATGTCGCCCGACGGGGCTATGGCTACACCTTC. Encoded protein: CASSQDVARRGYGYTF.

The chain has TRBV3-1 (or the pseudogene TRBV3-2) and TRBJ2-5; D unresolved. Looked up from germline, CDR1 is LGHDT and CDR2 is YNNKEL (reference sequence). Trimming removed 1 base from V and 2 bases from J, with 5 bases in between. This CDR3 is built from 13 residues. CDR3 DNA sequence: TGTGCCAGCAGCCAAGGCCTACAAGAGACCCAGTACTTC. This encodes CASSQGLQETQYF.

This sequence joins TRBV9 and TRBJ2-5; TRBD1 aligns across 8 bases. The junction had 8 bases not matched to a gene; V was cut back by 0 bases and J by 4 bases. The germline gives CDR1 SGDLS, CDR2 YYNGEE. The CDR3 runs to 16 residues. CDR3 nucleotide sequence: TGTGCCAGCAGCGTAGCTGGGCAGGGGGCAGGAGAGACCCAGTACTTC. Protein: CASSVAGQGAGETQYF.